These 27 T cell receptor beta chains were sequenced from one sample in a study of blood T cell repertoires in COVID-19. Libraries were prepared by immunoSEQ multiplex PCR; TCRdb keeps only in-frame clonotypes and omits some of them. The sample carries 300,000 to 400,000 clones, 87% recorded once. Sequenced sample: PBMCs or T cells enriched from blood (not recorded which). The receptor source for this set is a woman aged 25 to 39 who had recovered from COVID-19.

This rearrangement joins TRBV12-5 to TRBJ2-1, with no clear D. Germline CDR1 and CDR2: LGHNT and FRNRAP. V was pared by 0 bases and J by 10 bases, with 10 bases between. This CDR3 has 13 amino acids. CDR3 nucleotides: TGTGCTAGTGGTTTGGTTGCCCAGGCAGAGCAGTTCTTC. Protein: CASGLVAQAEQFF.

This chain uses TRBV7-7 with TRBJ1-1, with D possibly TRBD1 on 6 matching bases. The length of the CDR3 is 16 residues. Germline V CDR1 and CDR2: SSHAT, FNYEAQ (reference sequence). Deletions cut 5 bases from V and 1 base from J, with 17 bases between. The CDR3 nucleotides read TGTGCCAGCAGCCAGACCCCCGGGACAAGGAACACTGAAGCTTTCTTT. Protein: CASSQTPGTRNTEAFF.

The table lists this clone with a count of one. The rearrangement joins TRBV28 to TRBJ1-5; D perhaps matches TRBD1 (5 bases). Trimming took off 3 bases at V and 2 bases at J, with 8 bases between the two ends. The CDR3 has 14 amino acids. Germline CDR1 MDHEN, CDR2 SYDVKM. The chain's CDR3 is CASSFSGRNQPQHF. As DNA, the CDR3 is TGTGCCAGCAGTTTCTCAGGGCGCAATCAGCCCCAGCATTTT. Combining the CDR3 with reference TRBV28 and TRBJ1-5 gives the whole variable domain DVKVTQSSRYLVKRTGEKVFLECVQDMDHENMFWYRQDPGLGLRLIYFSYDVKMKEKGDIPEGYSVSREKKERFSLILESASTNQTSMYLCASSFSGRNQPQHFGDGTRLSIL.

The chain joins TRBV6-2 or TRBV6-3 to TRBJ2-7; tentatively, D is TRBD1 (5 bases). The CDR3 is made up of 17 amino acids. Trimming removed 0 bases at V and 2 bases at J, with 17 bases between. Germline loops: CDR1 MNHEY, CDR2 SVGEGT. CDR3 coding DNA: TGTGCCAGCAGTTACTCGGCGTCGGCAGGGTTGACCTACGAGCAGTACTTC. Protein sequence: CASSYSASAGLTYEQYF.

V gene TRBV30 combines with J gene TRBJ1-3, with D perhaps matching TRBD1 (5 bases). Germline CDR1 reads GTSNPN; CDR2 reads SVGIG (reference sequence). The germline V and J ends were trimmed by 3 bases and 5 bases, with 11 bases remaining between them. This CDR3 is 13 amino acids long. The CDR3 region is CAWSAQGRNTIYF. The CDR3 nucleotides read TGTGCCTGGAGCGCGCAGGGAAGAAACACCATATATTTT.

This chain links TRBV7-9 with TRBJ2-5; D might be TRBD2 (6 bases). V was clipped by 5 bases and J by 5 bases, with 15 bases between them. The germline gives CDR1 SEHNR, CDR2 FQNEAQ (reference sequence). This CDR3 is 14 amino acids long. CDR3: CASSHPARGETQYF. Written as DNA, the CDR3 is TGTGCCAGCAGCCATCCCGCCCGGGGGGAGACCCAGTACTTC.

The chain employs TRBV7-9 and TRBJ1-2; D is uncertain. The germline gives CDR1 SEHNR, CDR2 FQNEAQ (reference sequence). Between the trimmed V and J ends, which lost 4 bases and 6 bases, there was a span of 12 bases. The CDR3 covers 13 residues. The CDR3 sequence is CASSWGGRDGYTF. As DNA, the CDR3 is TGTGCCAGCAGCTGGGGAGGACGGGATGGCTACACCTTC.

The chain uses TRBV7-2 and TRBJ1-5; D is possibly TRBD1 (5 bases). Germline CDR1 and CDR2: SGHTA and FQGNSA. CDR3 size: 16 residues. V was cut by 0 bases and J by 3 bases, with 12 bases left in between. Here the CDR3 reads CASSLAGTGSNQPQHF. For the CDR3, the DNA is TGTGCCAGCAGCTTAGCGGGAACAGGCTCCAATCAGCCCCAGCATTTT.

The CDR3 region is CASSFAGRNTDTQYF. The CDR3 DNA is TGTGCCAGCAGCTTCGCGGGTCGGAACACAGATACGCAGTATTTT. The chain combines TRBV7-2 with TRBJ2-3; a possible D gene is TRBD2 (5 bases). The CDR3 contains 15 residues. CDR1 is SGHTA, CDR2 FQGNSA, per germline. Trimming pared 3 bases from V and 2 bases from J, leaving 12 bases between.

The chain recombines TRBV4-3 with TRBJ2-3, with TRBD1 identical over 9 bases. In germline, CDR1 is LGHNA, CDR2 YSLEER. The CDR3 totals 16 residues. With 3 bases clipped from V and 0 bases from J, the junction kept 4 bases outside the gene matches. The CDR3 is CASSQDRGPSTDTQYF. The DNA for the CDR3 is TGCGCCAGCAGCCAGGACAGGGGTCCTAGCACAGATACGCAGTATTTT.

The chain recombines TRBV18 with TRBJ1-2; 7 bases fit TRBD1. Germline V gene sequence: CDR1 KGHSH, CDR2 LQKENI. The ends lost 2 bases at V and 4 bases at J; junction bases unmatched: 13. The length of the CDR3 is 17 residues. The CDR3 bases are TGTGCCAGCTCACCAGTGGTTCAGGCGGGACAGCCCTATGGCTACACCTTC. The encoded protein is CASSPVVQAGQPYGYTF.

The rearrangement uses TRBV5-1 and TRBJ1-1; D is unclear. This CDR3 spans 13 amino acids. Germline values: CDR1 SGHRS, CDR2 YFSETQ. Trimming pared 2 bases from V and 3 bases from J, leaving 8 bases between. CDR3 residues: CASSLTRDTEAFF. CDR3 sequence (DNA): TGCGCCAGCAGCTTAACTAGGGACACTGAAGCTTTCTTT.

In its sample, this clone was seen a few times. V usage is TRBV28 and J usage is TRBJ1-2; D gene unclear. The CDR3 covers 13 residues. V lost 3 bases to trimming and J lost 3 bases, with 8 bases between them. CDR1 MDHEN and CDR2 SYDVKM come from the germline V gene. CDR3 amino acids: CASSLPADYGYTF. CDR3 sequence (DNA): TGTGCCAGCAGTTTGCCTGCAGACTATGGCTACACCTTC.

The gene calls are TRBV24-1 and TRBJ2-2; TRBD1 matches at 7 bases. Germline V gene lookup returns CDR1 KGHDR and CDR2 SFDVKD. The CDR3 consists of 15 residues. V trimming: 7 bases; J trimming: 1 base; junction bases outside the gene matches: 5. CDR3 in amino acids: CATRLDRENTGELFF. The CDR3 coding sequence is TGTGCCACCAGGCTAGACAGGGAGAACACCGGGGAGCTGTTTTTT.

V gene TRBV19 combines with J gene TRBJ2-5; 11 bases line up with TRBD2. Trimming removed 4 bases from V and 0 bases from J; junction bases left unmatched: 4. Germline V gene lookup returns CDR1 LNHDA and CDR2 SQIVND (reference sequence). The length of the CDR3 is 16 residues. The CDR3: CASSTPGLADQETQYF. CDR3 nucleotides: TGTGCCAGTAGTACACCGGGACTAGCGGACCAAGAGACCCAGTACTTC. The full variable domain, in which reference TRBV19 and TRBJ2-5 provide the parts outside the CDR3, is DGGITQSPKYLFRKEGQNVTLSCEQNLNHDAMYWYRQDPGQGLRLIYYSQIVNDFQKGDIAEGYSVSREKKESFPLTVTSAQKNPTAFYLCASSTPGLADQETQYFGPGTRLLVL.

CDR3: CASSSGGADTYEQYF. CDR3 sequence (DNA): TGTGCCAGCAGTTCCGGGGGAGCTGACACCTACGAGCAGTACTTC. The chain uses TRBV6-2 or TRBV6-3 and TRBJ2-7; D might be TRBD2 (6 bases). Germline V gene lookup returns CDR1 MNHEY and CDR2 SVGEGT. This CDR3 comprises 15 residues. V lost 4 bases, J lost 2 bases, and 15 bases lay in between.

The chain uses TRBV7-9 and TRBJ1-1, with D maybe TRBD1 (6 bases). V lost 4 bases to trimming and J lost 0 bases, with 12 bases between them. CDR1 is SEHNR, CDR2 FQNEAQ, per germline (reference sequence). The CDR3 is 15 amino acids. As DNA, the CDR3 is TGTGCCAGCAGCTCAAGAAGGACAGTGAACACTGAAGCTTTCTTT. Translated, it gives CASSSRRTVNTEAFF.

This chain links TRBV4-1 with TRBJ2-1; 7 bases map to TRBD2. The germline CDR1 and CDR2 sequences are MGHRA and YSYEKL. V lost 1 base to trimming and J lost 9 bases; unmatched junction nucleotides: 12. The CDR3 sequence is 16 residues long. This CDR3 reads CASSQVLADIGGEQFF. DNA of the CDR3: TGCGCCAGCAGCCAAGTCCTAGCGGACATTGGTGGTGAGCAGTTCTTC.

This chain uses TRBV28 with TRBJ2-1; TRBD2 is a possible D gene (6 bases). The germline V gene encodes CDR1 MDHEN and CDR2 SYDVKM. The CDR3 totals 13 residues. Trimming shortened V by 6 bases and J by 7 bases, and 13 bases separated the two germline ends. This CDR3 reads CASSLTSTNEQFF. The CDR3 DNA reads TGTGCCAGCAGCCTTACTAGCACTAATGAGCAGTTCTTC. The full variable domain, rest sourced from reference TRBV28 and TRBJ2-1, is DVKVTQSSRYLVKRTGEKVFLECVQDMDHENMFWYRQDPGLGLRLIYFSYDVKMKEKGDIPEGYSVSREKKERFSLILESASTNQTSMYLCASSLTSTNEQFFGPGTRLTVL.

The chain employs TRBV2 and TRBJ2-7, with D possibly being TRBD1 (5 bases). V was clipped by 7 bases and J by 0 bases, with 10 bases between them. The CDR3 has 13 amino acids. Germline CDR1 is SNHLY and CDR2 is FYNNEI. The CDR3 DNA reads TGTGCCAGCAAAAGACAGAGCTCCTACGAGCAGTACTTC. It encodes CASKRQSSYEQYF.

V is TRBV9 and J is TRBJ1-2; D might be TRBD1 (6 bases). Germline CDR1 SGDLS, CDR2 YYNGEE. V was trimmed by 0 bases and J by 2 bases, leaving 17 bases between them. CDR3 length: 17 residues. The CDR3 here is CASSVAPVEGGNYGYTF. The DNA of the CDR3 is TGTGCCAGCAGCGTAGCTCCCGTCGAGGGGGGGAACTATGGCTACACCTTC.

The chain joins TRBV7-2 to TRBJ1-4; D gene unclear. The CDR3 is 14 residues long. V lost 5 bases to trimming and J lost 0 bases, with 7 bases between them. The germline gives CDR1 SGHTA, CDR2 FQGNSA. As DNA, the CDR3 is TGTGCCAGCAGCGTATTCGCAACTAATGAAAAACTGTTTTTT. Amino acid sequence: CASSVFATNEKLFF. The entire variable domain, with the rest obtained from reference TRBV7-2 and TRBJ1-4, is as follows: GAGVSQSPSNKVTEKGKDVELRCDPISGHTALYWYRQSLGQGLEFLIYFQGNSAPDKSGLPSDRFSAERTGGSVSTLTIQRTQQEDSAVYLCASSVFATNEKLFFGSGTQLSVL.

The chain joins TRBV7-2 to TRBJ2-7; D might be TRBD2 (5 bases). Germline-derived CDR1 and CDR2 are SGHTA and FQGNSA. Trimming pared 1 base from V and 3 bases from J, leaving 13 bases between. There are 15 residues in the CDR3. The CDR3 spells CASSLGVPSNYEQYF. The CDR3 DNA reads TGTGCCAGCAGCTTAGGGGTTCCTAGCAACTACGAGCAGTACTTC.

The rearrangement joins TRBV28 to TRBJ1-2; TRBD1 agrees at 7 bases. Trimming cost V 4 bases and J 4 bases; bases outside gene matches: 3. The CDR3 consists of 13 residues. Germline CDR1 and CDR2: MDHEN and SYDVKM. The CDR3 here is CASSYRGGYGYTF. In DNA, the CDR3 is TGTGCCAGCAGTTACAGGGGTGGCTATGGCTACACCTTC.

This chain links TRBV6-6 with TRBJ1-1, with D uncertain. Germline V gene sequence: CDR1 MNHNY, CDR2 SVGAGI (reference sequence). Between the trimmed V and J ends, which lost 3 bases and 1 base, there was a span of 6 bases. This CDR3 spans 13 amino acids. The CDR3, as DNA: TGTGCCAGCAGTTATGACTGGAACACTGAAGCTTTCTTT. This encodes CASSYDWNTEAFF.

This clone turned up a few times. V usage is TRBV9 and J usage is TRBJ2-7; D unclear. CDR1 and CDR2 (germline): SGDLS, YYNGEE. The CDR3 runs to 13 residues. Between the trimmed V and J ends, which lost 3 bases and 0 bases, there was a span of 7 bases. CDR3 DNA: TGTGCCAGCAGCGGTACAGCCTCCTACGAGCAGTACTTC. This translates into CASSGTASYEQYF.

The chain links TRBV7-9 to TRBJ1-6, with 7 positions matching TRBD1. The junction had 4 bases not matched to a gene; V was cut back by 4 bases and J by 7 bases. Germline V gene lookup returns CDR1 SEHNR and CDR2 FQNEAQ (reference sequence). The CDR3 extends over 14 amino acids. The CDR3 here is CASSWDSLNSPLHF. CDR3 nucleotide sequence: TGTGCCAGCAGCTGGGACAGCCTAAATTCACCCCTCCACTTT.